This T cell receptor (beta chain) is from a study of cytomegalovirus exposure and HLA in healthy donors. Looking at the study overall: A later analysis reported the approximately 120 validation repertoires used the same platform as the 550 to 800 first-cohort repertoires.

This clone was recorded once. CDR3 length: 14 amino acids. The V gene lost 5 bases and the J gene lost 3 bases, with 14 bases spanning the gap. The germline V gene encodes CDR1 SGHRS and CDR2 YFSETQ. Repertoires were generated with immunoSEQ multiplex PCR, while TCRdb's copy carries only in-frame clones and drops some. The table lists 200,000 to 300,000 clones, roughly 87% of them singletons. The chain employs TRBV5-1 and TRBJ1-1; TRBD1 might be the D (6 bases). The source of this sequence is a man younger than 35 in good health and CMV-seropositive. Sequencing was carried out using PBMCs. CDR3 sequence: CASRPTGQDTEAFF. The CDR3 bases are TGCGCCAGCAGACCTACAGGGCAGGACACTGAAGCTTTCTTT.